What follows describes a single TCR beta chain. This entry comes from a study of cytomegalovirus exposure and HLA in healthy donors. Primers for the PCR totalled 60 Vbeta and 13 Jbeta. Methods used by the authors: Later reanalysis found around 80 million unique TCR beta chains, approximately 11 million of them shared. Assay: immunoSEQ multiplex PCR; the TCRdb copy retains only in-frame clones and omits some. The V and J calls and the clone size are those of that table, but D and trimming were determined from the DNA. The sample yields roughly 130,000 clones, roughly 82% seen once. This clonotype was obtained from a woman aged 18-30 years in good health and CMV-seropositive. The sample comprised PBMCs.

Here the CDR3 DNA reads TGTGCCAGCAGTTCCCAACAGGGAACCGGCTCCTACGAGCAGTACTTC. It encodes CASSSQQGTGSYEQYF. The V gene is TRBV28, the J gene TRBJ2-7; TRBD1 might be the D (6 bases). This CDR3 contains 16 residues. Trimming removed 4 bases at V and 0 bases at J, with 16 bases between. Per the germline V gene, CDR1 is MDHEN and CDR2 is SYDVKM.